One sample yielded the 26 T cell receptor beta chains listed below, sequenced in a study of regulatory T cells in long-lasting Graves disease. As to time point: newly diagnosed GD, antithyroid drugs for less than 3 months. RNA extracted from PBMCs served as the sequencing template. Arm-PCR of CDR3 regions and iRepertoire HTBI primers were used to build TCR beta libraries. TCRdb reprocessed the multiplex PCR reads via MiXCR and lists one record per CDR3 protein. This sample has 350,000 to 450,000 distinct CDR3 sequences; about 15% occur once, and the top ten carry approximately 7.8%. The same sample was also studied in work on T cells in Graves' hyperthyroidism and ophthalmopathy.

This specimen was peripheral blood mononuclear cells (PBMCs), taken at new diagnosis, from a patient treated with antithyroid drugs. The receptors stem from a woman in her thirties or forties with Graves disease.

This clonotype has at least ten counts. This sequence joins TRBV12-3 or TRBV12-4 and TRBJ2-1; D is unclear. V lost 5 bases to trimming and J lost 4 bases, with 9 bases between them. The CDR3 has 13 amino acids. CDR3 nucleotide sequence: TGTGCCAGCAGTGAGGCCAGTTACAATGAGCAGTTCTTC. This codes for CASSEASYNEQFF.

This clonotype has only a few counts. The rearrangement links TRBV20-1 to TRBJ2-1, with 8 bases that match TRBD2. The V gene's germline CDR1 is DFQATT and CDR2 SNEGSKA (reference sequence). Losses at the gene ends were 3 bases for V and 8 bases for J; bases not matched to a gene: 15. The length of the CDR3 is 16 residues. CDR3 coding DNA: TGCAGTGCTAGCCCTCCGGGACTAGAGGCAGGATATGAGCAGTTCTTC. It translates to CSASPPGLEAGYEQFF.

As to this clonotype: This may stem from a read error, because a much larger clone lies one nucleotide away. The CDR3 DNA reads TGTGCCAGCAGCTTGGGGATGACTAGCGGGACGCCTGGCGAGCAGTACTTC. Translating gives CASSLGMTSGTPGEQYF. The chain uses TRBV7-2 and TRBJ2-7; 11 positions agree with TRBD2. The trim removed 3 bases at V and 6 bases at J, leaving 13 bases unmatched. The germline V gene encodes CDR1 SGHTA and CDR2 FQGNSA. The CDR3 runs to 17 residues.

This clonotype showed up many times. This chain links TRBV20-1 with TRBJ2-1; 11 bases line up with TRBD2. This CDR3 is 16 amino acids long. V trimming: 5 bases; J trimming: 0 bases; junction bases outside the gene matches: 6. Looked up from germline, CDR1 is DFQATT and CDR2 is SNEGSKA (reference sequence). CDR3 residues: CSALPGLADSYNEQFF. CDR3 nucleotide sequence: TGCAGTGCTTTACCGGGACTAGCGGACTCCTACAATGAGCAGTTCTTC.

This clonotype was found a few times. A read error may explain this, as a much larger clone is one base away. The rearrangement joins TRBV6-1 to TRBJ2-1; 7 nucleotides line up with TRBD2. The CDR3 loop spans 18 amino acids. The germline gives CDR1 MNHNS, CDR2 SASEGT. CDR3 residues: CAGRRAGNTLPSYNEQFF. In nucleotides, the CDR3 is TGTGCCGGCAGGAGAGCGGGGAACACCTTACCTTCCTACAATGAGCAGTTCTTC.

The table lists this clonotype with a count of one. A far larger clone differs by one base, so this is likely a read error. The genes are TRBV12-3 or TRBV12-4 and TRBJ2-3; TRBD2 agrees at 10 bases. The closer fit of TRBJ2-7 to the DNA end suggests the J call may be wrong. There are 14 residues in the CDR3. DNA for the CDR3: TGTGTCAGCAGTTTAGGAGCGGGAGGGTACGAGCAGTACTTC. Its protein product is CVSSLGAGGYEQYF.

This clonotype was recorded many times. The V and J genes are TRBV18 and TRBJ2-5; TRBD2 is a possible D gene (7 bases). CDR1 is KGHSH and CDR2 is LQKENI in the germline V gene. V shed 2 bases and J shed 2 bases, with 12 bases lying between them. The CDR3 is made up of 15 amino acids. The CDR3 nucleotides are TGTGCCAGCTCACCATTAGGGGGGGAACAAGAGACCCAGTACTTC. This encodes CASSPLGGEQETQYF.

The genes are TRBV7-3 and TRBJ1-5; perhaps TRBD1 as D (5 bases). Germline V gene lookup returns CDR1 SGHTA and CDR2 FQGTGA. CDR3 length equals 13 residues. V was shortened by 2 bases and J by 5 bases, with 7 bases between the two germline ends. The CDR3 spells CASSLDSDQPQHF. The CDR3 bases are TGTGCCAGCAGCTTAGACAGTGATCAGCCCCAGCATTTT.

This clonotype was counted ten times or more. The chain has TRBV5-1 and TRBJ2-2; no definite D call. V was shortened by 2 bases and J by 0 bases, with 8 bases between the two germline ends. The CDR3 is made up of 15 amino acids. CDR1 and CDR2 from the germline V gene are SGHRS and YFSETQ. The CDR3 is CASSFDIANTGELFF. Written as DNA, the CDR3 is TGCGCCAGCAGCTTCGACATAGCGAACACCGGGGAGCTGTTTTTT.

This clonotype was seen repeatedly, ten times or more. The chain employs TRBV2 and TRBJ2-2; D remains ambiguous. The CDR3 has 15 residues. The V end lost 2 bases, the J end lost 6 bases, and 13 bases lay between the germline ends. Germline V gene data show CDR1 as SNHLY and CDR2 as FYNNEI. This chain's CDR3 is CASSENYLSAGELFF. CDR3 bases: TGTGCCAGCAGTGAAAATTATTTGAGCGCCGGGGAGCTGTTTTTT.

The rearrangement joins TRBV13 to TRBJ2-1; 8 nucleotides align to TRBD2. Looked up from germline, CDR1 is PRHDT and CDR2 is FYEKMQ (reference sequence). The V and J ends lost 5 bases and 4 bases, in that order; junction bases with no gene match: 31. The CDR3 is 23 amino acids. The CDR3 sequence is CASSTSDPQGERGRPQQYNEQFF. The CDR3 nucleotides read TGTGCCAGCAGCACGTCAGACCCCCAAGGAGAGCGCGGGAGGCCACAACAATACAATGAGCAGTTCTTC.

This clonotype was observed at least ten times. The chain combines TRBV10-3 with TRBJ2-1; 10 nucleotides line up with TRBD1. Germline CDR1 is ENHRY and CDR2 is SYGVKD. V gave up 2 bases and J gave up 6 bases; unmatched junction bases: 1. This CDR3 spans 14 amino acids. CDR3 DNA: TGTGCCATCAGTGAGAGACAGGGGGCCAATGAGCAGTTCTTC. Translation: CAISERQGANEQFF.

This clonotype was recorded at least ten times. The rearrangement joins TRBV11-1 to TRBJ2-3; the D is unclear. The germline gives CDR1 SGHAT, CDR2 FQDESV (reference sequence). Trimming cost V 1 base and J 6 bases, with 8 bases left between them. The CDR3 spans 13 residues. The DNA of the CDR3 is TGTGCCAGCAGCTTAGAGGTGCGGGATACGCAGTATTTT. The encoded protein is CASSLEVRDTQYF.

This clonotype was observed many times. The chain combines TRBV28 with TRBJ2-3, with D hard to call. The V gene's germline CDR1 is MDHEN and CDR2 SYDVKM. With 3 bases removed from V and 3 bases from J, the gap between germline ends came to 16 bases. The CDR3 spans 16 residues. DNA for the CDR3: TGTGCCAGCAGTTTGGAAAGGATGGTCGGAACAGATACGCAGTATTTT. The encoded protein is CASSLERMVGTDTQYF.

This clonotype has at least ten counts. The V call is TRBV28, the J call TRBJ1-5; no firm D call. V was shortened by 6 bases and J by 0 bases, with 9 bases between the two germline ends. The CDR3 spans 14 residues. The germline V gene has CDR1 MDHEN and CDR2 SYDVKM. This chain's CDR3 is CASSPGFSNQPQHF. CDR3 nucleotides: TGTGCCAGCAGCCCCGGGTTTAGCAATCAGCCCCAGCATTTT. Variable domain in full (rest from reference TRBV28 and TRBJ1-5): DVKVTQSSRYLVKRTGEKVFLECVQDMDHENMFWYRQDPGLGLRLIYFSYDVKMKEKGDIPEGYSVSREKKERFSLILESASTNQTSMYLCASSPGFSNQPQHFGDGTRLSIL.

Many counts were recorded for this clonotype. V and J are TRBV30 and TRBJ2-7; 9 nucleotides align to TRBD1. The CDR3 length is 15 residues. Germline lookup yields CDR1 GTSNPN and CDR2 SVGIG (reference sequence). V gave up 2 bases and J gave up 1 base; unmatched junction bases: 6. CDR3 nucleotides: TGTGCCTGGAGTCCAGGACAGGGGCTTTCCTACGAGCAGTACTTC. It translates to CAWSPGQGLSYEQYF. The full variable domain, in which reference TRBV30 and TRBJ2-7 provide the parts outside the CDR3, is SQTIHQWPATLVQPVGSPLSLECTVEGTSNPNLYWYRQAAGRGLQLLFYSVGIGQISSEVPQNLSASRPQDRQFILSSKKLLLSDSGFYLCAWSPGQGLSYEQYFGPGTRLTVT.

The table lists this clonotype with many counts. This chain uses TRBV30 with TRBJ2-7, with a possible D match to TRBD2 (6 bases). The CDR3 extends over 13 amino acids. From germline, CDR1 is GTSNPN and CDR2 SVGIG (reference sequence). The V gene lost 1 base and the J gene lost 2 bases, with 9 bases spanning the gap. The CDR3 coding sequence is TGTGCCTGGAGTGAGCGGGCAGCCTACGAGCAGTACTTC. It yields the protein CAWSERAAYEQYF.

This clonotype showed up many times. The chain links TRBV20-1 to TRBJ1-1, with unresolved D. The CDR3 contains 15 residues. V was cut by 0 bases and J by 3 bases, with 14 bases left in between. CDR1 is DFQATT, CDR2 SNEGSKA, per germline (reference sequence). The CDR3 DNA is TGCAGTGCTAGAGATATAAGGGTTGGGGACACTGAAGCTTTCTTT. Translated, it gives CSARDIRVGDTEAFF.

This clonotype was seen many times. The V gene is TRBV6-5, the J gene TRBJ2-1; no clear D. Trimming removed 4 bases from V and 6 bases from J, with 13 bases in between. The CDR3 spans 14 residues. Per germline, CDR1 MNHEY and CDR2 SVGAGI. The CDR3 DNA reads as TGTGCCAGCAGTTTAGTGGGTGGTGCCAATGAGCAGTTCTTC. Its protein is CASSLVGGANEQFF.

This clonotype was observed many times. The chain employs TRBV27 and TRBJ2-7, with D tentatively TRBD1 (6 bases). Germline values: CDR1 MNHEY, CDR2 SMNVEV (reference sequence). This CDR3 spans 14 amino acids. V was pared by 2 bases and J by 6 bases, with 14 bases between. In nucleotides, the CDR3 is TGTGCCAGCAGTTTAAGCAGGGGCCTCAGCGAGCAGTACTTC. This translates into CASSLSRGLSEQYF.

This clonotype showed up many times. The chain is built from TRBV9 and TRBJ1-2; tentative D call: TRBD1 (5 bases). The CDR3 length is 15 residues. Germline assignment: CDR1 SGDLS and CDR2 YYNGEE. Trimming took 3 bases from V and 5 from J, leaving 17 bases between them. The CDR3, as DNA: TGTGCCAGCAGCGCAGGGACCACAGGAGGGTATGGCTACACCTTC. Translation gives CASSAGTTGGYGYTF.

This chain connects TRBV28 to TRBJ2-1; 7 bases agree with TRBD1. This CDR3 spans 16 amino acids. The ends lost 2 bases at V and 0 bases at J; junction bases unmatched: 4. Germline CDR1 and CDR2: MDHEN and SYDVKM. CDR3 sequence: CASSLPGTASYNEQFF. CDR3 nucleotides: TGTGCCAGCAGTTTACCCGGGACAGCCTCCTACAATGAGCAGTTCTTC.

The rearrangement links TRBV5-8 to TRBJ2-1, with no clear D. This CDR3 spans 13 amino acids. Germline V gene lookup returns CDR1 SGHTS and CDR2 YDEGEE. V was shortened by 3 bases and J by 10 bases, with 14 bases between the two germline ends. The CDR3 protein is CASSSETAPEQFF. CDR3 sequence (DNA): TGTGCCAGCAGCTCGGAAACGGCTCCGGAGCAGTTCTTC.

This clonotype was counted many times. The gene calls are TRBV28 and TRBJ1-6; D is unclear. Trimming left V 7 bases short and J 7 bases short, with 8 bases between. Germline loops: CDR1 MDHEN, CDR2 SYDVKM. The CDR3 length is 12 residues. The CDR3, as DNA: TGTGCCAGCAACCCGACGAATTCACCCCTCCACTTT. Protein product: CASNPTNSPLHF. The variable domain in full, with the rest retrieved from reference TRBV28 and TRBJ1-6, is DVKVTQSSRYLVKRTGEKVFLECVQDMDHENMFWYRQDPGLGLRLIYFSYDVKMKEKGDIPEGYSVSREKKERFSLILESASTNQTSMYLCASNPTNSPLHFGNGTRLTVT.

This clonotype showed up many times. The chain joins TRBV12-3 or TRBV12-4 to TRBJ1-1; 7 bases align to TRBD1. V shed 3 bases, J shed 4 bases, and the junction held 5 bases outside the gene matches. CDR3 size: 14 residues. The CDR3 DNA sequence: TGTGCCAGCAGTTTTGACAGGGTTATCACTGAAGCTTTCTTT. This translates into CASSFDRVITEAFF.

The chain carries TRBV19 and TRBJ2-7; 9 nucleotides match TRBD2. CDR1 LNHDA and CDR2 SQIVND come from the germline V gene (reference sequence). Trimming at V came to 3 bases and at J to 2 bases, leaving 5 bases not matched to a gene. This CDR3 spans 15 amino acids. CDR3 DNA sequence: TGTGCCAGTAGTATGTCGCTAGCGGGGACCTACGAGCAGTACTTC. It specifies CASSMSLAGTYEQYF. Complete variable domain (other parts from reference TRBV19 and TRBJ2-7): DGGITQSPKYLFRKEGQNVTLSCEQNLNHDAMYWYRQDPGQGLRLIYYSQIVNDFQKGDIAEGYSVSREKKESFPLTVTSAQKNPTAFYLCASSMSLAGTYEQYFGPGTRLTVT.